Presented here are 30 T cell receptor beta chains from one specimen sequenced in a study of T cell repertoires in cytomegalovirus infection. Via MiXCR, TCRdb re-called the reads, giving one row per CDR3 protein. The sample lists just over 450,000 distinct CDR3 sequences; more than 40% were seen once. Their cognate antigens are unknown. Specimen: cultured PBMCs, collected from culture after CMV antigen stimulation. These receptor sequences come from a human donor in good health (CMV status not recorded). Some clones in this sample may be carry-over from other donors' samples.

This clonotype was observed a handful of times. The chain links TRBV12-3 or TRBV12-4 to TRBJ2-7, with D perhaps TRBD1 (6 bases). This CDR3 has 13 residues. The V end was cut by 3 bases, the J end by 3 bases, with 9 bases between. The CDR3 coding sequence is TGTGCCAGCAGTTTCGGACAGAACTACGAGCAGTACTTC. Translated, it gives CASSFGQNYEQYF.

The rearrangement joins TRBV10-3 to TRBJ2-1; D uncertain. This CDR3 comprises 15 residues. Between the trimmed V and J ends, which lost 1 base and 10 bases, there was a span of 17 bases. The germline V gene encodes CDR1 ENHRY and CDR2 SYGVKD. Here the CDR3 reads CAISEWQFSSAEQFF. The CDR3 coding sequence is TGTGCCATCAGTGAGTGGCAGTTTTCTTCGGCCGAGCAGTTCTTC.

The V call is TRBV6-6, the J call TRBJ1-1, with 7 bases that match TRBD1. V shed 2 bases, J shed 1 base, and the junction held 4 bases outside the gene matches. Germline V lookup: CDR1 MNHNY, CDR2 SVGAGI (reference sequence). CDR3 length: 15 residues. The DNA for the CDR3 is TGTGCCAGCAGTTACGACAGGGCGAAGAACACTGAAGCTTTCTTT. Encoded protein: CASSYDRAKNTEAFF.

The rearrangement joins TRBV27 to TRBJ2-3, with 9 nucleotides matching TRBD2. The CDR3 has 13 amino acids. Germline trimming cut 7 bases from V and 4 bases from J; bases unmatched to any gene: 3. The V gene's germline CDR1 is MNHEY and CDR2 SMNVEV (reference sequence). This chain's CDR3 is CASTTSGADTQYF. The DNA for the CDR3 is TGTGCCAGCACGACTAGCGGCGCAGATACGCAGTATTTT.

In this sample, this clonotype turned up a few times. The genes are TRBV7-8 and TRBJ1-5, with D uncertain. V was pared by 0 bases and J by 6 bases, with 12 bases between. There are 15 residues in the CDR3. The V gene's germline CDR1 is SGHVS and CDR2 FQNEAQ. The CDR3 loop reads CASSLARRTAQPQHF. The CDR3, as DNA: TGTGCCAGCAGCTTAGCTAGGAGAACGGCTCAGCCCCAGCATTTT.

The chain couples TRBV11-2 to TRBJ2-6; D uncertain. Germline CDR1 reads SGHAT; CDR2 reads FQNNGV. V lost 5 bases to trimming and J lost 0 bases, with 8 bases between them. The CDR3 is 15 amino acids. CDR3: CASSQRDSGANVLTF. The CDR3 DNA reads as TGTGCCAGCAGCCAAAGGGACTCTGGGGCCAACGTCCTGACTTTC.

The chain employs TRBV28 and TRBJ1-1, with 7 positions matching TRBD1. Unmatched junction bases numbered 7, after V lost 6 bases and J lost 3 bases. The germline V gene encodes CDR1 MDHEN and CDR2 SYDVKM. The CDR3 is 14 residues long. CDR3 coding DNA: TGTGCCAGCAGCCGTGGACAGGCCCACACTGAAGCTTTCTTT. This translates into CASSRGQAHTEAFF.

The rearrangement links TRBV6-6 to TRBJ1-2; D is undetermined. The germline V gene has CDR1 MNHNY and CDR2 SVGAGI (reference sequence). The CDR3 has 13 amino acids. Trimming took 6 bases from V and 2 from J, leaving 10 bases between them. CDR3 DNA: TGTGCCAGCAGCGTTCCCCTAAACTATGGCTACACCTTC. The encoded protein is CASSVPLNYGYTF.

The V and J genes are TRBV29-1 and TRBJ2-3; 12 bases match TRBD2. The trim removed 3 bases at V and 6 bases at J, leaving 10 bases unmatched. From germline, CDR1 is SQVTM and CDR2 ANQGSEA. The CDR3 contains 16 residues. The CDR3 region is CSVEGTSGRTGDTQYF. CDR3 coding DNA: TGCAGCGTTGAGGGGACTAGCGGGCGAACGGGGGATACGCAGTATTTT.

This chain joins TRBV20-1 and TRBJ2-1, with D possibly being TRBD1 or TRBD2 (7 bases each). Germline values: CDR1 DFQATT, CDR2 SNEGSKA (reference sequence). There are 13 residues in the CDR3. The V gene lost 3 bases and the J gene lost 5 bases, with 11 bases spanning the gap. CDR3 nucleotides: TGCAGTGCTAGCAGGGGGGGCGACAATGAGCAGTTCTTC. It translates to CSASRGGDNEQFF.

DNA for the CDR3: TGTGCCAGCGCCGAGGGTCCGGATTTCTACGAGCAGTACTTC. Its translation: CASAEGPDFYEQYF. The chain employs TRBV6-1 and TRBJ2-7, with D possibly TRBD2 on 5 matching bases. Germline-derived CDR1 and CDR2 are MNHNS and SASEGT. V gave up 8 bases and J gave up 3 bases, with 17 bases separating them. The CDR3 has 14 residues.

The rearrangement joins TRBV5-4 to TRBJ2-5, with D hard to call. Trimming removed 1 base at V and 6 bases at J, with 7 bases between. CDR1 is SGHNT, CDR2 YYREEE, per germline (reference sequence). The CDR3 has 12 residues. The CDR3 DNA reads TGTGCCAGCAGCTTGTTCTTAAAGACCCAGTACTTC. Encoded protein: CASSLFLKTQYF.

This clonotype was seen ten or more times. This rearrangement joins TRBV7-2 to TRBJ1-6; D call uncertain. The CDR3 has 17 residues. V was shortened by 5 bases and J by 9 bases, with 23 bases between the two germline ends. CDR1 is SGHTA, CDR2 FQGNSA, per germline. The CDR3 region is CASSPFAMGGSSSPLHF. The CDR3 DNA sequence: TGTGCCAGCAGCCCTTTCGCTATGGGTGGCAGTAGTTCACCCCTCCACTTT.

Concerning this clonotype: One end of the junction is discordant with germline, which a read error may explain. The V call is TRBV19, the J call TRBJ2-5, with D perhaps TRBD2 (5 bases). Germline V gene sequence: CDR1 LNHDA, CDR2 SQIVND (reference sequence). This CDR3 spans 15 amino acids. The CDR3 region is CASSIRLGDQETQYF. In nucleotides, the CDR3 is TGTGCCAGCAGTATCCGACTGGGAGATCAAGAGACCCAGTACTTC.

The rearrangement uses TRBV7-4 and TRBJ1-6; D gene ambiguous. This CDR3 comprises 10 residues. V gave up 4 bases and J gave up 14 bases, with 6 bases separating them. The germline V gene has CDR1 SGHVT and CDR2 SQSDAQ. The CDR3 protein is CASSSASLHF. The DNA for the CDR3 is TGTGCCAGCAGCTCGGCTTCCCTCCACTTT.

The chain employs TRBV7-6 and TRBJ2-7, with no clear D. CDR3 size: 14 residues. Between the trimmed V and J ends, which lost 3 bases and 1 base, there was a span of 10 bases. The V gene's germline CDR1 is SGHVS and CDR2 FNYEAQ. CDR3 sequence: CASSFSPSSYEQYF. The CDR3 DNA sequence: TGTGCCAGCAGCTTTAGCCCTAGTTCCTACGAGCAGTACTTC. Full variable domain (outside the CDR3, taken from reference TRBV7-6 and TRBJ2-7): GAGVSQSPRYKVTKRGQDVALRCDPISGHVSLYWYRQALGQGPEFLTYFNYEAQQDKSGLPNDRFSAERPEGSISTLTIQRTEQRDSAMYRCASSFSPSSYEQYFGPGTRLTVT.

The chain uses TRBV6-2 or TRBV6-3 and TRBJ1-2, with 8 bases identical to TRBD1. This CDR3 spans 19 amino acids. Germline assignment: CDR1 MNHEY and CDR2 SVGEGT. V trimming: 0 bases; J trimming: 4 bases; junction bases outside the gene matches: 16. CDR3 residues: CASSYSINAVRQGIYGYTF. In nucleotides, the CDR3 is TGTGCCAGCAGTTACTCGATAAATGCAGTAAGACAGGGGATCTATGGCTACACCTTC.

The chain uses TRBV7-2 and TRBJ1-4, with TRBD1 as a possible D gene (5 bases). CDR3 size: 13 residues. V was clipped by 7 bases and J by 3 bases, with 9 bases between them. Per the germline V gene, CDR1 is SGHTA and CDR2 is FQGNSA. The CDR3 nucleotides read TGTGCCAGCAAAGGGGCCGCTAATGAAAAACTGTTTTTT. Translating it yields CASKGAANEKLFF.

This chain links TRBV20-1 with TRBJ2-1, with D maybe TRBD2 (6 bases). Trimming cost V 6 bases and J 5 bases, with 23 bases left between them. In germline, CDR1 is DFQATT, CDR2 SNEGSKA (reference sequence). The CDR3 contains 16 residues. The CDR3 loop reads CSAPSPLRTTDNEQFF. The CDR3 DNA is TGCAGTGCGCCCTCCCCCCTTAGGACTACTGACAATGAGCAGTTCTTC.

The rearrangement links TRBV11-1 to TRBJ1-1; D gene ambiguous. Per the germline V gene, CDR1 is SGHAT and CDR2 is FQDESV (reference sequence). Trimming removed 6 bases at V and 6 bases at J, with 8 bases between. The CDR3 sequence is 11 residues long. The CDR3 here is CASSQYAEAFF. The CDR3 nucleotides are TGTGCCAGCAGTCAATACGCTGAAGCTTTCTTT.

CDR3 residues: CASRQLRGSSNQPQHF. The DNA of the CDR3 is TGTGCCAGCAGACAACTCCGGGGGTCGAGCAATCAGCCCCAGCATTTT. The chain combines TRBV28 with TRBJ1-5; the D gene is possibly TRBD1 (5 bases). With 6 bases removed from V and 1 base from J, the gap between germline ends came to 16 bases. Germline V gene lookup returns CDR1 MDHEN and CDR2 SYDVKM. The CDR3 spans 16 residues. Full variable domain (missing parts from reference TRBV28 and TRBJ1-5): DVKVTQSSRYLVKRTGEKVFLECVQDMDHENMFWYRQDPGLGLRLIYFSYDVKMKEKGDIPEGYSVSREKKERFSLILESASTNQTSMYLCASRQLRGSSNQPQHFGDGTRLSIL.

This rearrangement joins TRBV4-3 to TRBJ2-1; the D is unclear. The germline V gene encodes CDR1 LGHNA and CDR2 YSLEER. The CDR3 runs to 14 residues. V shed 0 bases and J shed 8 bases, with 11 bases lying between them. CDR3 region: CASSQDYSVDEQFF. The CDR3 DNA reads as TGCGCCAGCAGCCAAGATTACAGCGTCGATGAGCAGTTCTTC.

The chain couples TRBV20-1 to TRBJ1-6, with 7 bases aligning to TRBD1. This CDR3 comprises 14 residues. The junction had 1 base not matched to a gene; V was cut back by 3 bases and J by 2 bases. Germline V lookup: CDR1 DFQATT, CDR2 SNEGSKA (reference sequence). The CDR3 DNA is TGCAGTGCTAGGACAGGGCCCTATAATTCACCCCTCCACTTT. Its protein is CSARTGPYNSPLHF.

This chain links TRBV7-6 with TRBJ2-2, with D uncertain. Germline CDR1 reads SGHVS; CDR2 reads FNYEAQ. The CDR3 extends over 13 amino acids. Trimming removed 1 base from V and 7 bases from J, with 7 bases in between. CDR3: CASSLEGYGELFF. The CDR3 nucleotides read TGTGCCAGCAGCTTAGAGGGTTACGGGGAGCTGTTTTTT. The full variable domain, in which reference TRBV7-6 and TRBJ2-2 provide the parts outside the CDR3, is GAGVSQSPRYKVTKRGQDVALRCDPISGHVSLYWYRQALGQGPEFLTYFNYEAQQDKSGLPNDRFSAERPEGSISTLTIQRTEQRDSAMYRCASSLEGYGELFFGEGSRLTVL.

This chain joins TRBV7-2 and TRBJ2-5, with D uncertain. CDR1 and CDR2 (germline): SGHTA, FQGNSA. Trimming pared 5 bases from V and 5 bases from J, leaving 9 bases between. This CDR3 region has 12 residues. The CDR3 coding sequence is TGTGCCAGCAGCCCCGTCACGGAGACCCAGTACTTC. The encoded protein is CASSPVTETQYF.

The chain combines TRBV20-1 with TRBJ2-7; 8 nucleotides align to TRBD2. The length of the CDR3 is 14 residues. From germline, CDR1 is DFQATT and CDR2 SNEGSKA (reference sequence). V shed 3 bases and J 0 bases; nucleotides not matched to a gene: 4. The CDR3 region is CSASKGTSSYEQYF. CDR3 in DNA: TGCAGTGCTAGTAAGGGGACTAGCTCCTACGAGCAGTACTTC.

The chain uses TRBV7-9 and TRBJ2-4, with 12 bases identical to TRBD2. The junction had 17 bases not matched to a gene; V was cut back by 5 bases and J by 3 bases. Germline CDR1 reads SEHNR; CDR2 reads FQNEAQ (reference sequence). The CDR3 extends over 20 amino acids. CDR3 region: CASSRPPTRTSGDDKNIQYF. In nucleotides, the CDR3 is TGTGCCAGCAGCCGACCCCCGACTCGGACTAGCGGGGATGACAAAAACATTCAGTACTTC.

This clonotype was observed a handful of times. This sequence joins TRBV11-3 and TRBJ2-1, with D possibly matching TRBD2 (5 bases). CDR1 is SGHNT, CDR2 YENEEA, per germline. This CDR3 contains 13 residues. V lost 3 bases and J 8 bases, leaving 11 bases between the germline ends. The CDR3 loop is CASSLGPDYEQFF. DNA of the CDR3: TGTGCCAGCAGCTTGGGCCCGGACTATGAGCAGTTCTTC.

This chain joins TRBV28 and TRBJ1-3; tentative D call: TRBD1 (6 bases). The CDR3 is 15 residues long. The germline V gene has CDR1 MDHEN and CDR2 SYDVKM. V shed 5 bases and J shed 1 base, with 12 bases lying between them. CDR3 amino acids: CASSPWDISGNTIYF. The DNA of the CDR3 is TGTGCCAGCAGTCCCTGGGACATTTCTGGAAACACCATATATTTT.

The rearrangement joins TRBV7-2 to TRBJ2-7; D perhaps matches TRBD2 (6 bases). The germline V gene has CDR1 SGHTA and CDR2 FQGNSA. The V gene lost 5 bases and the J gene lost 9 bases, with 17 bases spanning the gap. This CDR3 has 13 residues. DNA for the CDR3: TGTGCCAGCAGCCCAAACACCCCGGAGGGGCAGTACTTC. Translation: CASSPNTPEGQYF.